This TCR beta chain originates from a study of blood T cell repertoires in COVID-19. Generated by immunoSEQ multiplex PCR, the TCRdb table keeps only in-frame clones and is missing some. The sample has 110,000 to 150,000 clones, about 77% seen once; the top ten hold 4.2%. V was clipped by 0 bases and J by 5 bases; unmatched bases: 10. The CDR3 length is 17 residues. Germline V gene sequence: CDR1 SGHKS, CDR2 YYEKEE (reference sequence). This TCR derives from a man between 60 and 75 years old with acute or convalescent COVID-19. The specimen was peripheral blood. The chain joins TRBV5-5 to TRBJ2-7; 11 nucleotides line up with TRBD2. The CDR3: CASSLGIPSGRNHEQYF. The CDR3 DNA follows: TGTGCCAGCAGCTTGGGAATCCCTAGCGGGAGGAACCACGAGCAGTACTTC.